The rows below give T cell receptor beta chains drawn from one sample of a study of Tregs in tolerant kidney transplant recipients. Their antigen targets remain unknown. Sequencing was performed with immunoSEQ multiplex PCR; in TCRdb, only in-frame clones are kept and a portion is missing. The sample holds 9,400 or so clones, about 45% seen once. The specimen sequenced was CD4+ T cells from blood cultured with allogeneic cells. Source of these receptors: a human donor in good health. Both conserved end residues are part of each CDR3. D genes are given only for firm matches. A clone size is listed for some rows: how often the clone was seen (once, few, many), or a class if it is expanded.

CDR3: CASSPARGGETQYF
DNA: TGTGCCAGCAGCCCCGCGAGAGGAGGAGAGACCCAGTACTTC
V: TRBV11-3
D: -
length: 14
size: -
J: TRBJ2-5

CDR3: CASSRDGQRHGYTF
DNA: TGTGCCAGCAGTCGGGACGGACAAAGACACGGCTACACCTTC
V: TRBV6-5
D: -
length: 14
size: medium-sized
J: TRBJ1-2

CDR3: CASSPRGYETQYF
DNA: TGTGCCAGCAGCCCCCGGGGGTACGAGACCCAGTACTTC
V: TRBV13
D: -
length: 13
size: medium-sized
J: TRBJ2-5

CDR3: CASSYRLLQGGEQYF
DNA: TGTGCCAGCAGTTACCGCTTGCTACAGGGAGGCGAGCAGTACTTC
V: TRBV6-5
D: -
length: 15
size: large
J: TRBJ2-7

CDR3: CASSVGVGNYNEQFF
DNA: TGTGCCAGCAGTGTCGGGGTAGGGAACTACAATGAGCAGTTCTTC
V: TRBV6-4
D: -
length: 15
size: -
J: TRBJ2-1

CDR3: CASSSRPFGSYEQYF
DNA: TGTGCCAGCAGTTCCCGCCCTTTCGGGTCTTACGAGCAGTACTTC
V: TRBV6-5
D: -
length: 15
size: medium-sized
J: TRBJ2-7

CDR3: CASSRQGDCNQPQHF
DNA: TGTGCCAGCAGTCGACAGGGAGATTGCAATCAGCCCCAGCATTTT
V: TRBV11-3
D: TRBD1
length: 15
size: -
J: TRBJ1-5

CDR3: CASSLTRNQPQHF
DNA: TGTGCCAGCAGCTTAACCCGGAATCAGCCCCAGCATTTT
V: TRBV11-2
D: -
length: 13
size: many
J: TRBJ1-5

CDR3: CASSSSRPKQFF
DNA: TGTGCCAGCAGCAGCAGCCGGCCAAAACAGTTCTTC
V: TRBV7-9
D: -
length: 12
size: -
J: TRBJ2-1

CDR3: CASRPDLDYGYTF
DNA: TGTGCCAGCAGACCGGACCTTGACTATGGCTACACCTTC
V: TRBV7-6
D: -
length: 13
size: -
J: TRBJ1-2

CDR3: CASSGRGVSPNRYTF
DNA: TGTGCCAGCAGTGGAAGGGGGGTCTCCCCTAATCGCTACACCTTC
V: TRBV6-1
D: -
length: 15
size: few
J: TRBJ1-2

CDR3: CAWGGGRLNTEAFF
DNA: TGTGCCTGGGGCGGAGGACGGCTGAACACTGAAGCTTTCTTT
V: TRBV30
D: -
length: 14
size: -
J: TRBJ1-1

CDR3: CASSTQGARKETQYF
DNA: TGTGCCAGTAGTACCCAGGGGGCAAGGAAAGAGACCCAGTACTTC
V: TRBV19
D: TRBD1
length: 15
size: once
J: TRBJ2-5

CDR3: CASSRAHSRGKGGELFF
DNA: TGCGCCAGCAGCCGGGCGCATTCACGGGGGAAGGGCGGGGAGCTGTTTTTT
V: TRBV4-3
D: -
length: 17
size: -
J: TRBJ2-2

CDR3: CASSLVGSDGYTF
DNA: TGTGCCAGCAGCTTGGTCGGCTCCGATGGCTACACCTTC
V: TRBV5-6
D: -
length: 13
size: large
J: TRBJ1-2

CDR3: CASSFQISEGYEQYF
DNA: TGTGCCAGCAGCTTCCAAATTTCGGAGGGCTACGAGCAGTACTTC
V: TRBV7-2
D: -
length: 15
size: few
J: TRBJ2-7

CDR3: CASGFGGLLHGELFF
DNA: TGTGCTAGTGGTTTTGGGGGACTCCTTCACGGGGAGCTGTTTTTT
V: TRBV12-5
D: -
length: 15
size: -
J: TRBJ2-2

CDR3: CASSWLVGRDTQYF
DNA: TGTGCCAGCAGCTGGCTGGTAGGACGCGATACGCAGTATTTT
V: TRBV5-5
D: -
length: 14
size: -
J: TRBJ2-3

CDR3: CASSLNSGQINQPQHF
DNA: TGTGCCAGCAGCTTGAATTCGGGACAGATCAATCAGCCCCAGCATTTT
V: TRBV7-8
D: TRBD1
length: 16
size: -
J: TRBJ1-5

CDR3: CASTRGEGTGELFF
DNA: TGTGCCAGTACTCGCGGGGAGGGCACCGGGGAGCTGTTTTTT
V: TRBV19
D: TRBD2
length: 14
size: -
J: TRBJ2-2

CDR3: CASSIKTSSGIQYF
DNA: TGTGCCAGCAGTATTAAGACAAGCTCCGGCATTCAGTACTTC
V: TRBV27
D: -
length: 14
size: -
J: TRBJ2-4

CDR3: CAWTQLNEKLFF
DNA: TGTGCCTGGACTCAGTTAAATGAAAAACTGTTTTTT
V: TRBV30
D: -
length: 12
size: once
J: TRBJ1-4

CDR3: CASSVWTSGRTDTQYF
DNA: TGTGCCAGCAGCGTATGGACTAGCGGGCGCACAGATACGCAGTATTTT
V: TRBV9
D: TRBD2
length: 16
size: -
J: TRBJ2-3

CDR3: CASSLTGASSSRELFF
DNA: TGTGCCAGCAGCTTAACTGGCGCAAGTTCTTCCCGGGAGCTGTTTTTT
V: TRBV5-4
D: -
length: 16
size: -
J: TRBJ2-2

CDR3: CASSPGQGAYEQYF
DNA: TGCGCCAGCAGCCCGGGACAGGGGGCCTACGAGCAGTACTTC
V: TRBV4-1
D: TRBD1
length: 14
size: -
J: TRBJ2-7

CDR3: CASSVAGTGFYEQYF
DNA: TGTGCCAGCAGCGTAGCCGGGACAGGGTTCTACGAGCAGTACTTC
V: TRBV9
D: TRBD1
length: 15
size: once
J: TRBJ2-7

CDR3: CASSQRPIVEGFGEKLFF
DNA: TGTGCCAGCAGCCAAAGGCCCATCGTAGAGGGATTTGGTGAAAAACTGTTTTTT
V: TRBV4-2
D: -
length: 18
size: -
J: TRBJ1-4

CDR3: CASSLDRTSDEQYF
DNA: TGTGCCAGCAGCTTAGACAGAACCTCTGACGAGCAGTACTTC
V: TRBV7-9
D: -
length: 14
size: -
J: TRBJ2-7

CDR3: CASSLPPGVEQYF
DNA: TGTGCCAGCAGCTTACCACCGGGAGTAGAGCAGTACTTC
V: TRBV7-8
D: -
length: 13
size: -
J: TRBJ2-7

CDR3: CASSLGGARSTEAFF
DNA: TGTGCCAGCAGCCTAGGGGGGGCCCGGAGCACTGAAGCTTTCTTT
V: TRBV7-2
D: -
length: 15
size: -
J: TRBJ1-1

CDR3: CASSRTGEAFF
DNA: TGTGCCAGCAGTCGGACAGGTGAAGCTTTCTTT
V: TRBV6-6
D: TRBD1
length: 11
size: -
J: TRBJ1-1

CDR3: CASSPTTGGGYGYTF
DNA: TGTGCCAGCAGTCCAACTACAGGGGGGGGCTATGGCTACACCTTC
V: TRBV6-1
D: TRBD1
length: 15
size: -
J: TRBJ1-2

CDR3: CASSKVRLAGNEQFF
DNA: TGTGCCAGCAGCAAAGTGCGACTAGCGGGGAATGAGCAGTTCTTC
V: TRBV21-1
D: -
length: 15
size: medium-sized
J: TRBJ2-1

CDR3: CASSSGGNTEAFF
DNA: TGTGCCAGCAGCTCCGGGGGCAACACTGAAGCTTTCTTT
V: TRBV4-2
D: -
length: 13
size: -
J: TRBJ1-1

CDR3: CASTAAGLPHWASYEQYF
DNA: TGTGCCAGCACCGCCGCCGGACTCCCTCATTGGGCTTCCTACGAGCAGTACTTC
V: TRBV13
D: -
length: 18
size: -
J: TRBJ2-7

CDR3: CATSLGRFLHSPLHF
DNA: TGTGCCACCAGTTTGGGACGGTTCCTCCATTCACCCCTCCACTTT
V: TRBV15
D: -
length: 15
size: few
J: TRBJ1-6

CDR3: CASVAPDFTERETQYF
DNA: TGTGCCAGCGTCGCGCCGGACTTCACAGAGAGAGAGACCCAGTACTTC
V: TRBV11-3
D: -
length: 16
size: -
J: TRBJ2-5

CDR3: CASIPRGRVLNTEAFF
DNA: TGTGCCAGTATTCCCCGAGGGCGGGTCCTGAACACTGAAGCTTTCTTT
V: TRBV19
D: -
length: 16
size: -
J: TRBJ1-1

CDR3: CASSKSGKTYGYTF
DNA: TGTGCCAGCAGCAAATCTGGAAAGACCTATGGCTACACCTTC
V: TRBV14
D: -
length: 14
size: -
J: TRBJ1-2

CDR3: CASSLQGRNEKLFF
DNA: TGCGCCAGCAGCTTACAAGGCCGGAATGAAAAACTGTTTTTT
V: TRBV5-1
D: -
length: 14
size: medium-sized
J: TRBJ1-4

CDR3: CASRLTGNLAEKLFF
DNA: TGTGCCAGCAGATTAACAGGGAATTTAGCTGAAAAACTGTTTTTT
V: TRBV6-5
D: -
length: 15
size: once
J: TRBJ1-4

CDR3: CASSLVWPGLPYEQYF
DNA: TGTGCCAGCAGTTTAGTTTGGCCAGGACTACCCTACGAGCAGTACTTC
V: TRBV27
D: -
length: 16
size: -
J: TRBJ2-7

CDR3: CASSLPAGNSPLHF
DNA: TGTGCCAGCAGCTTACCGGCAGGAAATTCACCCCTCCACTTT
V: TRBV7-9
D: -
length: 14
size: medium-sized
J: TRBJ1-6

CDR3: CASSLKGTGYTF
DNA: TGTGCCAGCAGCTTAAAGGGCACAGGCTACACCTTC
V: TRBV11-3
D: -
length: 12
size: -
J: TRBJ1-2

CDR3: CASSEGHYEQYF
DNA: TGTGCCAGCAGCGAGGGACACTACGAGCAGTACTTC
V: TRBV5-5
D: -
length: 12
size: few
J: TRBJ2-7

CDR3: CASTRTGGAFYGYTF
DNA: TGTGCCAGCACTCGGACAGGGGGCGCTTTCTATGGCTACACCTTC
V: TRBV6-6
D: TRBD1
length: 15
size: few
J: TRBJ1-2

CDR3: CASSLTGGAYEQYF
DNA: TGTGCCAGCAGCTTGACAGGGGGGGCCTACGAGCAGTACTTC
V: TRBV4-1
D: TRBD1
length: 14
size: -
J: TRBJ2-7

CDR3: CASSDTGGVEISGANVLTF
DNA: TGTGCCAGCAGCGATACAGGGGGCGTGGAAATCTCTGGGGCCAACGTCCTGACTTTC
V: TRBV21-1
D: -
length: 19
size: -
J: TRBJ2-6

CDR3: CASSSLGTSWGGETQYF
DNA: TGCGCCAGCAGCTCCTTGGGGACATCCTGGGGGGGAGAGACCCAGTACTTC
V: TRBV4-1
D: -
length: 17
size: once
J: TRBJ2-5

CDR3: CASSSTGLPQETQYF
DNA: TGCGCCAGCAGCTCTACAGGGTTGCCCCAAGAGACCCAGTACTTC
V: TRBV5-1
D: -
length: 15
size: -
J: TRBJ2-5

CDR3: CASSPRRVRTEAFF
DNA: TGTGCCAGCAGCCCCCGCAGGGTACGCACTGAAGCTTTCTTT
V: TRBV7-2
D: -
length: 14
size: -
J: TRBJ1-1

CDR3: CASSRLAGVREQYF
DNA: TGTGCCAGCAGCCGTCTAGCGGGAGTTCGGGAGCAGTACTTC
V: TRBV11-3
D: TRBD2
length: 14
size: -
J: TRBJ2-7

CDR3: CASSPGESRNQPQHF
DNA: TGTGCCAGCAGCCCAGGGGAGAGTAGAAATCAGCCCCAGCATTTT
V: TRBV6-5
D: -
length: 15
size: few
J: TRBJ1-5

CDR3: CASRPRTGYSTDTQYF
DNA: TGTGCCAGCCGGCCCAGAACAGGGTATAGCACAGATACGCAGTATTTT
V: TRBV7-9
D: -
length: 16
size: -
J: TRBJ2-3

CDR3: CASSSQAPGEQYF
DNA: TGTGCCAGCAGCTCACAGGCCCCCGGCGAGCAGTACTTC
V: TRBV7-2
D: -
length: 13
size: -
J: TRBJ2-7

CDR3: CASSELVQSGEQFF
DNA: TGTGCCAGCAGTGAATTGGTCCAATCTGGTGAGCAGTTCTTC
V: TRBV2
D: -
length: 14
size: few
J: TRBJ2-1

CDR3: CASSLNGHEQYF
DNA: TGTGCCAGCAGTTTAAATGGACACGAGCAGTACTTC
V: TRBV28
D: -
length: 12
size: -
J: TRBJ2-7